A single sample gave rise to the 19 T cell receptor beta chains below, sequenced in a study of control samples from healthy donors and cancer patients. The protocol was immunoSEQ multiplex PCR, while the TCRdb copy is restricted to in-frame clones and leaves out a portion. The sample includes about 92,000 clones, about four fifths of them seen just once. Sequenced: blood. The receptors were sampled from an older woman in good health.

V gene TRBV28 combines with J gene TRBJ1-5; D might be TRBD1 (5 bases). Trimming pared 5 bases from V and 1 base from J, leaving 15 bases between. Germline lookup yields CDR1 MDHEN and CDR2 SYDVKM. This CDR3 is 16 amino acids long. CDR3 loop: CASSRDLGGSNQPQHF. Written as DNA, the CDR3 is TGTGCCAGCAGTCGAGACCTGGGGGGAAGCAATCAGCCCCAGCATTTT.

The gene calls are TRBV12-3 or TRBV12-4 and TRBJ1-3, with D uncertain. CDR3 length equals 13 residues. Deletions cut 3 bases from V and 1 base from J, with 4 bases between. For the CDR3, the DNA is TGTGCCAGCAGTTTCGAGTCTGGAAACACCATATATTTT. Translation: CASSFESGNTIYF.

V is TRBV28 and J is TRBJ1-5; D uncertain. Trimming removed 2 bases at V and 4 bases at J, with 6 bases between. CDR3 length: 13 amino acids. Germline V gene sequence: CDR1 MDHEN, CDR2 SYDVKM. CDR3 region: CASSLRPNQPQHF. CDR3 nucleotides: TGTGCCAGCAGTTTACGGCCAAATCAGCCCCAGCATTTT.

The chain recombines TRBV6-6 with TRBJ1-1; D possibly corresponds to TRBD1 (6 bases). CDR1 and CDR2 (germline): MNHNY, SVGAGI (reference sequence). V was trimmed by 6 bases and J by 2 bases, leaving 16 bases between them. CDR3 length equals 15 residues. For the CDR3, the DNA is TGTGCCAGCAGCACCGCCCTACAGGGAAACACTGAAGCTTTCTTT. It specifies CASSTALQGNTEAFF.

This clone was counted between two and nine times. CDR3 sequence: CASSTPASGGYEQYF. CDR3 DNA sequence: TGTGCCAGCAGTACCCCGGCTAGCGGGGGCTACGAGCAGTACTTC. The chain links TRBV6-2 or TRBV6-3 to TRBJ2-7; 10 bases fit TRBD2. Trimming took 5 bases from V and 3 from J; bases not matched to a gene: 7. Germline loops: CDR1 MNHEY, CDR2 SVGEGT. The CDR3 contains 15 residues.

The chain recombines TRBV27 with TRBJ1-4, with 9 bases identical to TRBD1. The V segment lost 6 bases and the J segment 8 bases; nucleotides outside the gene matches: 7. In germline, CDR1 is MNHEY, CDR2 SMNVEV (reference sequence). This CDR3 is 14 amino acids long. CDR3 nucleotides: TGTGCCAGCAGACCGGGACAGGGCGAAGAAAAACTGTTTTTT. It encodes CASRPGQGEEKLFF.

The chain carries TRBV19 and TRBJ1-5; D ambiguous. Germline V gives CDR1 LNHDA, CDR2 SQIVND (reference sequence). The CDR3 is made up of 14 amino acids. Trimming removed 3 bases from V and 0 bases from J, with 6 bases in between. The CDR3 loop is CASSIVNSNQPQHF. The CDR3 nucleotides are TGTGCCAGTAGTATCGTTAATAGCAATCAGCCCCAGCATTTT.

The chain carries TRBV5-5 and TRBJ1-2, with D perhaps matching TRBD1 (6 bases). The CDR3 is made up of 14 amino acids. Deletions cut 3 bases from V and 4 bases from J, with 13 bases between. Germline CDR1 SGHKS, CDR2 YYEKEE (reference sequence). This chain's CDR3 is CASSSTTGSYGYTF. The CDR3 bases are TGTGCCAGCAGCTCGACGACAGGATCCTATGGCTACACCTTC.

This sequence joins TRBV29-1 and TRBJ1-1; D possibly corresponds to TRBD1 (5 bases). The CDR3 length is 12 residues. The V gene lost 1 base and the J gene lost 11 bases, with 14 bases spanning the gap. Per the germline V gene, CDR1 is SQVTM and CDR2 is ANQGSEA. In nucleotides, the CDR3 is TGCAGCGTTGAAGTGGTGAGGGGAGGGGCTTTCTTT. Translated: CSVEVVRGGAFF. The whole variable domain, filled in from reference TRBV29-1 and TRBJ1-1, reads SAVISQKPSRDICQRGTSLTIQCQVDSQVTMMFWYRQQPGQSLTLIATANQGSEATYESGFVIDKFPISRPNLTFSTLTVSNMSPEDSSIYLCSVEVVRGGAFFGQGTRLTVV.

CDR3 sequence reads: CASSPLAGGVTDTQYF. Here the CDR3 DNA reads TGTGCCAGCTCACCACTAGCGGGGGGGGTCACAGATACGCAGTATTTT. The genes are TRBV18 and TRBJ2-3; 11 bases line up with TRBD2. The CDR3 is 16 amino acids. Germline CDR1 is KGHSH and CDR2 is LQKENI. Trimming took 1 base from V and 2 from J; bases not matched to a gene: 2.

V gene TRBV5-1 combines with J gene TRBJ1-3; D is ambiguous. The CDR3 length is 15 residues. Germline V gene lookup returns CDR1 SGHRS and CDR2 YFSETQ. The ends were cut back, 0 bases at V and 0 bases at J, with 7 bases in the middle. The chain's CDR3 is CASSLEGSSGNTIYF. The CDR3 DNA reads as TGCGCCAGCAGCTTGGAAGGGTCCTCTGGAAACACCATATATTTT.

The rearrangement links TRBV6-2 or TRBV6-3 to TRBJ2-7; D is possibly TRBD1 or TRBD2 (5 bases each). The length of the CDR3 is 14 residues. Per the germline V gene, CDR1 is MNHEY and CDR2 is SVGEGT. V lost 0 bases and J lost 3, with 9 bases in between. The CDR3 DNA follows: TGTGCCAGCAGTTACTCGTGGGGGAACTACGAGCAGTACTTC. Protein sequence: CASSYSWGNYEQYF.

In its sample, this clone was seen a few times. J is TRBJ1-1 and V is TRBV24-1; tentatively, D is TRBD1 (6 bases). Trimming cost V 1 base and J 5 bases, with 13 bases left between them. The CDR3 contains 15 residues. Germline CDR1 reads KGHDR; CDR2 reads SFDVKD. Here the CDR3 reads CATSDFRGGRTEAFF. CDR3 DNA: TGTGCCACCAGTGATTTCCGGGGGGGCAGGACTGAAGCTTTCTTT.

Remarks on this clone: The junction does not match germline at one end; this may be a read error. V usage is TRBV27 and J usage is TRBJ1-6; a weak D match, TRBD1 (5 bases). CDR3 size: 14 residues. Germline V gives CDR1 MNHEY, CDR2 SMNVEV (reference sequence). The CDR3 DNA reads TGTGCCAGCAGTTTGACAGACTATGATTCACCCCTCCACTTT. Its protein product is CASSLTDYDSPLHF.

The count of this clone is one. This chain uses TRBV27 with TRBJ2-7, with D possibly being TRBD1 or TRBD2 (5 bases each). V was cut by 1 base and J by 2 bases, with 12 bases left in between. Germline CDR1 and CDR2: MNHEY and SMNVEV (reference sequence). The CDR3 spans 15 residues. The chain's CDR3 is CASSLYVGEAYEQYF. CDR3 sequence (DNA): TGTGCCAGCAGTTTATATGTGGGGGAAGCCTACGAGCAGTACTTC.

The chain has TRBV7-6 and TRBJ2-1, with 14 bases fitting TRBD2. The CDR3 runs 17 residues. The germline V gene has CDR1 SGHVS and CDR2 FNYEAQ. Trimming cost V 4 bases and J 9 bases; bases outside gene matches: 11. CDR3 in amino acids: CASSSPMTSGRAGEQFF. CDR3 sequence (DNA): TGTGCCAGCAGCTCGCCGATGACTAGCGGGAGGGCGGGTGAGCAGTTCTTC.

This chain uses TRBV2 with TRBJ2-1, with TRBD2 matching 9 bases. Germline assignment: CDR1 SNHLY and CDR2 FYNNEI. V was pared by 7 bases and J by 9 bases, with 7 bases of the junction left unmatched. CDR3 size: 13 residues. This chain's CDR3 is CASKRGAAGEQFF. The CDR3 DNA reads TGTGCCAGCAAGCGGGGGGCTGCGGGTGAGCAGTTCTTC. The full variable domain, in which reference TRBV2 and TRBJ2-1 provide the parts outside the CDR3, is EPEVTQTPSHQVTQMGQEVILRCVPISNHLYFYWYRQILGQKVEFLVSFYNNEISEKSEIFDDQFSVERPDGSNFTLKIRSTKLEDSAMYFCASKRGAAGEQFFGPGTRLTVL.

CDR3 coding DNA: TGTGCCAGCAGTGAAAGCAGAGCTAATTTCTATGGCTACACCTTC. It codes for CASSESRANFYGYTF. The chain recombines TRBV6-1 with TRBJ1-2; the D is unclear. Looked up from germline, CDR1 is MNHNS and CDR2 is SASEGT. This CDR3 spans 15 amino acids. Trimming removed 2 bases from V and 4 bases from J, with 14 bases in between.

The chain joins TRBV3-1 (or the pseudogene TRBV3-2) to TRBJ2-2; D is possibly TRBD2 (5 bases). V was cut by 4 bases and J by 0 bases, with 9 bases left in between. The CDR3 is made up of 15 amino acids. Germline CDR1 LGHDT, CDR2 YNNKEL (reference sequence). This chain's CDR3 is CASSPTRANTGELFF. DNA of the CDR3: TGTGCCAGCAGCCCTACTAGGGCGAACACCGGGGAGCTGTTTTTT.